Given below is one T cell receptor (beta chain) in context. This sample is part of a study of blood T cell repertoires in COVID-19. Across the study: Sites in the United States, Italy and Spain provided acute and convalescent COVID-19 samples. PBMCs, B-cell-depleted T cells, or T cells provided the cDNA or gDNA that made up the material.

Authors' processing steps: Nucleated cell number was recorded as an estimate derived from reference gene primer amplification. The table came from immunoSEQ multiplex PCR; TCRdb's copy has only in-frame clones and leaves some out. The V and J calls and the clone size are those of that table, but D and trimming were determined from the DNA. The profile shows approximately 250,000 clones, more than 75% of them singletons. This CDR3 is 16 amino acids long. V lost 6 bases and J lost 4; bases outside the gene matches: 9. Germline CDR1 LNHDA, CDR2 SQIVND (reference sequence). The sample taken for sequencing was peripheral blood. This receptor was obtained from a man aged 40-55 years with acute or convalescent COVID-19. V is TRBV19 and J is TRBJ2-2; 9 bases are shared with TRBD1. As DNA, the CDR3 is TGTGCCAGTAGCCTCCGGACAGGGGCGCGCACCGGGGAGCTGTTTTTT. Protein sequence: CASSLRTGARTGELFF.